This TCR beta chain was sequenced for a study of cytomegalovirus exposure and HLA in healthy donors. The study ran its PCR with 60 Vbeta and 13 Jbeta primers. Some clones are missing from TCRdb's copy, which holds only in-frame ones; the method was immunoSEQ multiplex PCR. The sample yields just over 200,000 clones, roughly four fifths seen once. Germline CDR1 is SGHVS and CDR2 is FQNEAQ. Trimming pared 5 bases from V and 1 base from J, leaving 13 bases between. This CDR3 spans 15 amino acids. The specimen sequenced was PBMCs. The chain has TRBV7-8 and TRBJ2-3; D possibly corresponds to TRBD1 (5 bases). The receptor was isolated from a middle-aged woman in good health and CMV-seronegative. The CDR3 region has the DNA TGTGCCAGCAGCCCCCAGGGTTTGGGCACAGATACGCAGTATTTT. It encodes CASSPQGLGTDTQYF. The full variable domain, its missing parts supplied by reference TRBV7-8 and TRBJ2-3, is GAGVSQSPRYKVAKRGQDVALRCDPISGHVSLFWYQQALGQGPEFLTYFQNEAQLDKSGLPSDRFFAERPEGSVSTLKIQRTQQEDSAVYLCASSPQGLGTDTQYFGPGTRLTVL.